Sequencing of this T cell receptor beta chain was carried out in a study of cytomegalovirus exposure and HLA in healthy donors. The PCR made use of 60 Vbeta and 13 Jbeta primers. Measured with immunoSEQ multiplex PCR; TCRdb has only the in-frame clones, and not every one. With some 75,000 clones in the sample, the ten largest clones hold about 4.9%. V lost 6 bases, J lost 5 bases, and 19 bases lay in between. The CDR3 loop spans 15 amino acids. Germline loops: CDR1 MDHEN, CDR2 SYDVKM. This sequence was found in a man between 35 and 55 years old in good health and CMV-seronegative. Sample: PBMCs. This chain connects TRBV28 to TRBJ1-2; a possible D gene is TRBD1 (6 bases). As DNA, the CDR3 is TGTGCCAGCAGCTCCGGGACAACGCTTTGGTATGGCTACACCTTC. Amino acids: CASSSGTTLWYGYTF.